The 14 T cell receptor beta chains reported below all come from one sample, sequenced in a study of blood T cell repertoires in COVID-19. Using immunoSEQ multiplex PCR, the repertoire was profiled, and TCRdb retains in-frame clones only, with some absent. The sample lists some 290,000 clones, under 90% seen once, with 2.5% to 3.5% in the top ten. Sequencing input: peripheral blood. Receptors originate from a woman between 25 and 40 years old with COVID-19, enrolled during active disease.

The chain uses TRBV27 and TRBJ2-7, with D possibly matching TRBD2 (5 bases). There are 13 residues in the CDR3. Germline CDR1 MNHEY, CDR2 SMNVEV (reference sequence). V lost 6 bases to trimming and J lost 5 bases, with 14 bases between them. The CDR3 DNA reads TGTGCCAGCAGGTTGTGGACTGCCGACGAGCAGTACTTC. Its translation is CASRLWTADEQYF.

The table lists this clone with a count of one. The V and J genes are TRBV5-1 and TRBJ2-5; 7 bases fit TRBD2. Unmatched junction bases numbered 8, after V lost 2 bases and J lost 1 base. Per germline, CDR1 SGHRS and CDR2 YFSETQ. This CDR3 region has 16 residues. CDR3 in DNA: TGCGCCAGCAGCTTTGGAGCTAGCGGAGGCCAAGAGACCCAGTACTTC. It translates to CASSFGASGGQETQYF.

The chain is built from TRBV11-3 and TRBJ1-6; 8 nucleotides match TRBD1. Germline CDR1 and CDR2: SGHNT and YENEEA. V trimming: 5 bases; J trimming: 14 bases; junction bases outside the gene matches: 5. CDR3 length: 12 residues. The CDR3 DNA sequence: TGTGCCAGCAGCCCGACGACAGGGGCCCTCCACTTT. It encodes CASSPTTGALHF.

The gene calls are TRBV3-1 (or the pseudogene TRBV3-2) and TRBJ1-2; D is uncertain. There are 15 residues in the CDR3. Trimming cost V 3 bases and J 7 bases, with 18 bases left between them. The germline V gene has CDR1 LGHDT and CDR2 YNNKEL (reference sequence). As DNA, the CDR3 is TGTGCCAGCAGCCAGGATCTACCGGTCGCGGGTGGCTACACCTTC. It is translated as CASSQDLPVAGGYTF.

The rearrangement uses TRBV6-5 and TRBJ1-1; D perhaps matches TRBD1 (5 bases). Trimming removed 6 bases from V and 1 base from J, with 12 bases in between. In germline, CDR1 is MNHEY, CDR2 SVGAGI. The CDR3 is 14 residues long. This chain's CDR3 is CASSPHQGNTEAFF. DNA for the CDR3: TGTGCCAGCAGCCCCCACCAGGGGAACACTGAAGCTTTCTTT.

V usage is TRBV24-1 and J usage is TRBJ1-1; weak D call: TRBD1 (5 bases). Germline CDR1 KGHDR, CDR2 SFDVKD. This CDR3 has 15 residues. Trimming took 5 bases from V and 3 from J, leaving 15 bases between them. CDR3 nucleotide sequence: TGTGCCACCAGTGTTAGGACAAGGAAGTACACTGAAGCTTTCTTT. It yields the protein CATSVRTRKYTEAFF.

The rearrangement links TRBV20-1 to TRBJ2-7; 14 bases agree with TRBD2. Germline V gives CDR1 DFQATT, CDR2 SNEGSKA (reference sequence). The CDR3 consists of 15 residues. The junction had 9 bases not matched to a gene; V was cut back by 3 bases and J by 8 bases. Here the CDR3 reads CSASSGTSGSSQQYF. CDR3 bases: TGCAGTGCTAGTTCTGGGACTAGCGGGAGTTCACAGCAGTACTTC.

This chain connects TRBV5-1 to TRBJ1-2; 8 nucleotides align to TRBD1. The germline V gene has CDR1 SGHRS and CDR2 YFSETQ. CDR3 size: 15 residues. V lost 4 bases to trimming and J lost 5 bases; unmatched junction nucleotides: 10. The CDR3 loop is CASSPADRANYGYTF. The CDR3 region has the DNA TGCGCCAGCAGCCCCGCGGACAGGGCGAATTATGGCTACACCTTC.

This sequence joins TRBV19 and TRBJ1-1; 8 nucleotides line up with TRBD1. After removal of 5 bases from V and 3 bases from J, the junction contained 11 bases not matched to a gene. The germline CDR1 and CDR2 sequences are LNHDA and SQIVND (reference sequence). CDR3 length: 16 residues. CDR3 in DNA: TGTGCCAGTAGTCCACTTCAGGGGGCGCGGGACACTGAAGCTTTCTTT. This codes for CASSPLQGARDTEAFF.

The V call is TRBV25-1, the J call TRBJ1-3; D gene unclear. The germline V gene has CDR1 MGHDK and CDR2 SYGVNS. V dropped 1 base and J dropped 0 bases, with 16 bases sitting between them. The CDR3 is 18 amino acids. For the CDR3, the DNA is TGTGCCAGCAGTGAATGGTTCTTCAGCGAAGACTCTGGAAACACCATATATTTT. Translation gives CASSEWFFSEDSGNTIYF. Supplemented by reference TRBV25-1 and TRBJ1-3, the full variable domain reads EADIYQTPRYLVIGTGKKITLECSQTMGHDKMYWYQQDPGMELHLIHYSYGVNSTEKGDLSSESTVSRIRTEHFPLTLESARPSHTSQYLCASSEWFFSEDSGNTIYFGEGSWLTVV.

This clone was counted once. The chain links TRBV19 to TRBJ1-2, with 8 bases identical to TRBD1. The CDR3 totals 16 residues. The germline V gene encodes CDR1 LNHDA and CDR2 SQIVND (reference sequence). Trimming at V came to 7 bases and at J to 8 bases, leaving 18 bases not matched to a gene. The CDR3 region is CASTKRGTGLLMGYTF. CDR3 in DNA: TGTGCCAGTACCAAGAGGGGGACAGGACTACTTATGGGCTACACCTTC.

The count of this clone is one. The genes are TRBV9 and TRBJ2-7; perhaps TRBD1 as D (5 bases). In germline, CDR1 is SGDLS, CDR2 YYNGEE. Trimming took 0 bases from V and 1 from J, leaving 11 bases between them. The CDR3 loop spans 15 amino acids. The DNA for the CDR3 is TGTGCCAGCAGCGTAGCCTCAGACAGTTCCTACGAGCAGTACTTC. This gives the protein CASSVASDSSYEQYF.

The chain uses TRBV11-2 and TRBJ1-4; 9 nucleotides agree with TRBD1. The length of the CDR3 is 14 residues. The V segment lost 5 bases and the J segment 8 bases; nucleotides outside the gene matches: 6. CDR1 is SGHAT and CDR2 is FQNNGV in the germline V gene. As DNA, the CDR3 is TGTGCCAGCAGCCCTTTCGGGACAGGGGAAAAACTGTTTTTT. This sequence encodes CASSPFGTGEKLFF.

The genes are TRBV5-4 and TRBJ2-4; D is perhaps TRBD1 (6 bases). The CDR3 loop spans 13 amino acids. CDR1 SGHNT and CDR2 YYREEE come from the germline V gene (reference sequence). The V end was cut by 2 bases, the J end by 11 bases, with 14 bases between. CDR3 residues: CASSLGGGNVQYF. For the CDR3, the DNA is TGTGCCAGCAGCTTAGGGGGTGGCAACGTTCAGTACTTC.